The 30 T cell receptor beta chains presented below share a single source sample, sequenced in a study of T cell changes during pregnancy in multiple sclerosis. The table came from immunoSEQ multiplex PCR; TCRdb's copy has only in-frame clones and leaves some out. This table has tens of thousands of clones, more than 85% appearing once. The specimen comprised CD8+ T cells from peripheral blood mononuclear cells, sampled before pregnancy. These receptors all stem from a female donor with multiple sclerosis, enrolled in a pregnancy study.

This chain uses TRBV28 with TRBJ1-5, with D unresolved. Trimming took off 5 bases at V and 5 bases at J, with 7 bases between the two ends. The CDR3 sequence is 12 residues long. Germline loops: CDR1 MDHEN, CDR2 SYDVKM. The chain's CDR3 is CASSPPDQPQHF. The CDR3 region has the DNA TGTGCCAGCAGTCCACCGGATCAGCCCCAGCATTTT.

The chain joins TRBV19 to TRBJ1-3; D not certain. The V gene's germline CDR1 is LNHDA and CDR2 SQIVND (reference sequence). V shed 3 bases and J shed 4 bases, with 13 bases lying between them. This CDR3 contains 15 residues. CDR3 loop: CASSIFSGSGNTIYF. The CDR3 DNA reads as TGTGCCAGTAGTATCTTCTCCGGGTCCGGAAACACCATATATTTT.

The table lists this clone with a few counts. The chain uses TRBV7-8 and TRBJ1-4; a weak D match, TRBD1 (6 bases). CDR3 length equals 15 residues. In germline, CDR1 is SGHVS, CDR2 FQNEAQ. V shed 2 bases and J shed 7 bases, with 14 bases lying between them. CDR3 sequence reads: CASSLFQGPTEKLFF. CDR3 DNA: TGTGCCAGCAGCTTATTTCAGGGGCCGACTGAAAAACTGTTTTTT.

The rearrangement uses TRBV28 and TRBJ2-2; 7 nucleotides agree with TRBD2. The ends lost 4 bases at V and 0 bases at J; junction bases unmatched: 5. CDR1 and CDR2 (germline): MDHEN, SYDVKM. The length of the CDR3 is 16 residues. In DNA, the CDR3 is TGTGCCAGCAGTTCAATAGCGGGCGCGAACACCGGGGAGCTGTTTTTT. This sequence encodes CASSSIAGANTGELFF.

This clone came up once. The chain links TRBV9 to TRBJ2-7; 8 bases align to TRBD1. The CDR3 is made up of 14 amino acids. The ends lost 0 bases at V and 3 bases at J; junction bases unmatched: 2. Germline V CDR1 and CDR2: SGDLS, YYNGEE. This chain's CDR3 is CASSVGTGFYEQYF. Written as DNA, the CDR3 is TGTGCCAGCAGCGTAGGGACAGGGTTCTACGAGCAGTACTTC.

The rearrangement links TRBV19 to TRBJ2-5; 12 bases align to TRBD2. The CDR3 totals 15 residues. With V trimmed by 5 bases and J by 5 bases, 6 bases remained unmatched. Germline-derived CDR1 and CDR2 are LNHDA and SQIVND (reference sequence). The CDR3 bases are TGTGCCAGTAGTGTCGGAGGGACTAGCGGGGAGACCCAGTACTTC. Translation: CASSVGGTSGETQYF.

This CDR3 is CASSPRGLAGDTQYF. CDR3 bases: TGTGCCAGCAGTCCCCGTGGATTAGCGGGAGATACGCAGTATTTT. The genes are TRBV28 and TRBJ2-3; 7 nucleotides agree with TRBD2. CDR3 length: 15 amino acids. V dropped 5 bases and J dropped 5; count of bases not matched to a gene: 10. CDR1 is MDHEN, CDR2 SYDVKM, per germline.

This clone was observed a single time. J is TRBJ2-2 and V is TRBV29-1, with D unresolved. Germline CDR1 is SQVTM and CDR2 is ANQGSEA. Trimming stripped 5 bases from V and 4 bases from J, with 11 bases between. This CDR3 region has 13 residues. CDR3 sequence reads: CSVPSGSTGELFF. The CDR3 nucleotides are TGCAGCGTTCCTAGTGGATCCACCGGGGAGCTGTTTTTT.

The chain combines TRBV18 with TRBJ1-4; 8 positions match TRBD1. Germline loops: CDR1 KGHSH, CDR2 LQKENI. V lost 5 bases to trimming and J lost 7 bases; unmatched junction nucleotides: 9. The CDR3 totals 15 residues. CDR3 bases: TGTGCCAGCTCATCCGGACAGGGAGTATTTGAAAAACTGTTTTTT. Translating it yields CASSSGQGVFEKLFF.

V and J are TRBV4-2 and TRBJ2-1, with 7 positions matching TRBD1. The length of the CDR3 is 16 residues. Trimming removed 4 bases from V and 5 bases from J; junction bases left unmatched: 11. CDR1 and CDR2 from the germline V gene are LGHNA and YNFKEQ. The CDR3 DNA reads as TGTGCCAGCAGCCCCCACACCGACAGGGTTCACAATGAGCAGTTCTTC. Encoded protein: CASSPHTDRVHNEQFF.

V is TRBV6-5 and J is TRBJ2-7, with 7 bases lining up with TRBD1. The CDR3 extends over 15 amino acids. V trimming: 2 bases; J trimming: 4 bases; junction bases outside the gene matches: 8. The germline V gene has CDR1 MNHEY and CDR2 SVGAGI. Written as DNA, the CDR3 is TGTGCCAGCAGTTACGGATGGGACAGTGAATACGAGCAGTACTTC. Its protein product is CASSYGWDSEYEQYF.

The chain has TRBV28 and TRBJ1-3, with 8 bases matching TRBD1. Germline CDR1 MDHEN, CDR2 SYDVKM. The CDR3 has 17 amino acids. The V and J ends lost 4 bases and 0 bases, in that order; junction bases with no gene match: 8. The CDR3, as DNA: TGTGCCAGCAGTTGGGTGGGGACAGGTGACTCTGGAAACACCATATATTTT. Its translation: CASSWVGTGDSGNTIYF.

This clone was seen once. V gene TRBV19 combines with J gene TRBJ2-1, with D possibly TRBD1 on 6 matching bases. V was clipped by 3 bases and J by 8 bases, with 11 bases between them. The CDR3 is made up of 13 amino acids. Germline V gene data show CDR1 as LNHDA and CDR2 as SQIVND (reference sequence). The CDR3 DNA follows: TGTGCCAGTAGTATGACACAGGGCTATGAGCAGTTCTTC. This translates into CASSMTQGYEQFF.

The rearrangement links TRBV19 to TRBJ2-1; D may be TRBD1 (6 bases). V gave up 1 base and J gave up 5 bases, with 15 bases separating them. The CDR3 covers 16 residues. CDR1 and CDR2 from the germline V gene are LNHDA and SQIVND (reference sequence). As DNA, the CDR3 is TGTGCCAGTAGTATAGTGACAGGCGCTGCGGACAATGAGCAGTTCTTC. Translating it yields CASSIVTGAADNEQFF.

The J gene is TRBJ2-1, the V gene TRBV9; D unclear. V lost 4 bases to trimming and J lost 8 bases, with 13 bases between them. The germline gives CDR1 SGDLS, CDR2 YYNGEE. There are 13 residues in the CDR3. CDR3 residues: CASSSIREDEQFF. CDR3 nucleotides: TGTGCCAGCAGCTCTATCCGTGAGGATGAGCAGTTCTTC. The complete variable domain, with remaining parts taken from reference TRBV9 and TRBJ2-1, reads DSGVTQTPKHLITATGQRVTLRCSPRSGDLSVYWYQQSLDQGLQFLIQYYNGEERAKGNILERFSAQQFPDLHSELNLSSLELGDSALYFCASSSIREDEQFFGPGTRLTVL.

The V gene is TRBV2, the J gene TRBJ1-1; possibly TRBD1 for D (5 bases). Trimming cost V 9 bases and J 0 bases, with 11 bases left between them. Germline CDR1 SNHLY, CDR2 FYNNEI. The CDR3 length is 13 residues. The CDR3: CARQDPMNTEAFF. In nucleotides, the CDR3 is TGTGCCAGACAGGACCCTATGAACACTGAAGCTTTCTTT.

The rearrangement uses TRBV9 and TRBJ2-1; possible D gene TRBD2, 6 bases. Germline-derived CDR1 and CDR2 are SGDLS and YYNGEE. The CDR3 is 13 amino acids. Trimming removed 4 bases from V and 7 bases from J, with 12 bases in between. The CDR3 spells CASSQTSGNEQFF. DNA for the CDR3: TGTGCCAGCAGCCAAACCAGCGGGAATGAGCAGTTCTTC.

The chain has TRBV29-1 and TRBJ2-3; maybe TRBD2 (5 bases). The germline CDR1 and CDR2 sequences are SQVTM and ANQGSEA. Trimming took 3 bases from V and 2 from J, leaving 12 bases between them. This CDR3 comprises 14 residues. The CDR3 reads CSVDTGIDTDTQYF. The CDR3, as DNA: TGCAGCGTTGATACGGGAATCGACACAGATACGCAGTATTTT.

The chain has TRBV19 and TRBJ2-7; D is possibly TRBD1 (5 bases). V dropped 5 bases and J dropped 1 base, with 9 bases sitting between them. CDR1 and CDR2 (germline): LNHDA, SQIVND (reference sequence). The CDR3 contains 13 residues. The CDR3, as DNA: TGTGCCAGTAGTGAGACAGTATCCTACGAGCAGTACTTC. This encodes CASSETVSYEQYF.

The chain has TRBV29-1 and TRBJ2-7; D ambiguous. The CDR3 covers 11 residues. Trimming pared 7 bases from V and 4 bases from J, leaving 11 bases between. Germline V gene sequence: CDR1 SQVTM, CDR2 ANQGSEA. In DNA, the CDR3 is TGCAGCGCACAGTGGCGATACGAGCAGTACTTC. It translates to CSAQWRYEQYF.

The V call is TRBV7-6, the J call TRBJ1-1, with 7 bases aligning to TRBD1. Germline lookup yields CDR1 SGHVS and CDR2 FNYEAQ. The CDR3 contains 15 residues. V lost 5 bases and J lost 1; bases outside the gene matches: 7. The CDR3 bases are TGTGCCAGCAGCGTCAGGACAGGACCGAACACTGAAGCTTTCTTT. Its translation: CASSVRTGPNTEAFF.

The chain recombines TRBV7-2 with TRBJ2-3; 10 nucleotides line up with TRBD2. The ends lost 1 base at V and 5 bases at J; junction bases unmatched: 15. There are 19 residues in the CDR3. Per germline, CDR1 SGHTA and CDR2 FQGNSA. This CDR3 reads CASSLGVGLAGVGKDTQYF. CDR3 DNA: TGTGCCAGCAGCTTAGGAGTGGGCCTAGCGGGAGTGGGGAAAGATACGCAGTATTTT. The full variable domain, in which reference TRBV7-2 and TRBJ2-3 provide the parts outside the CDR3, is GAGVSQSPSNKVTEKGKDVELRCDPISGHTALYWYRQSLGQGLEFLIYFQGNSAPDKSGLPSDRFSAERTGGSVSTLTIQRTQQEDSAVYLCASSLGVGLAGVGKDTQYFGPGTRLTVL.

This chain connects TRBV7-2 to TRBJ2-1; 8 nucleotides line up with TRBD2. The CDR3 spans 16 residues. V shed 1 base and J 0 bases; nucleotides not matched to a gene: 2. Germline V gives CDR1 SGHTA, CDR2 FQGNSA. The chain's CDR3 is CASSLELADSYNEQFF. DNA for the CDR3: TGTGCCAGCAGCTTAGAACTAGCGGACTCCTACAATGAGCAGTTCTTC.

This chain links TRBV7-2 with TRBJ2-7; weak D call: TRBD2 (6 bases). Germline V gene lookup returns CDR1 SGHTA and CDR2 FQGNSA. The CDR3 extends over 16 amino acids. The ends were cut back, 1 base at V and 0 bases at J, with 13 bases in the middle. CDR3 sequence (DNA): TGTGCCAGCAGCTTAGGGGGACTGCTTAGCTCCTACGAGCAGTACTTC. Translation gives CASSLGGLLSSYEQYF.

CDR3 sequence reads: CASSLVLAEPFFF. Here the CDR3 DNA reads TGTGCCAGCAGTTTGGTCCTAGCGGAGCCCTTCTTCTTC. This chain uses TRBV28 with TRBJ2-1, with 7 bases aligning to TRBD2. V lost 3 bases, J lost 16 bases, and 12 bases stayed unmatched. The CDR3 is 13 amino acids. The germline V gene has CDR1 MDHEN and CDR2 SYDVKM.

The CDR3 bases are TGCAGCGTGAATGGAGACACAGATACGCAGTATTTT. Translating it yields CSVNGDTDTQYF. The V gene is TRBV29-1, the J gene TRBJ2-3; D uncertain. This CDR3 contains 12 residues. Trimming removed 6 bases at V and 2 bases at J, with 9 bases between. Germline V CDR1 and CDR2: SQVTM, ANQGSEA.

This clone was seen more than once but under ten times. The chain employs TRBV11-1 and TRBJ2-7; D is possibly TRBD2 (5 bases). Germline lookup yields CDR1 SGHAT and CDR2 FQDESV (reference sequence). This CDR3 region has 13 residues. V was cut by 5 bases and J by 2 bases, with 10 bases left in between. The CDR3 sequence is CASSPDGTYEQYF. CDR3 bases: TGTGCCAGCAGCCCGGACGGGACCTACGAGCAGTACTTC. Drawing the rest from reference TRBV11-1 and TRBJ2-7, the complete variable domain is EAEVAQSPRYKITEKSQAVAFWCDPISGHATLYWYRQILGQGPELLVQFQDESVVDDSQLPKDRFSAERLKGVDSTLKIQPAELGDSAMYLCASSPDGTYEQYFGPGTRLTVT.

The table lists this clone with a count of one. The V and J genes are TRBV30 and TRBJ2-7, with D uncertain. Germline V CDR1 and CDR2: GTSNPN, SVGIG (reference sequence). The CDR3 spans 15 residues. The germline V and J ends were trimmed by 0 bases and 2 bases, with 14 bases remaining between them. The CDR3 coding sequence is TGTGCCTGGAGTGTACGAGGAAGTCCAACCTACGAGCAGTACTTC. Translation gives CAWSVRGSPTYEQYF.

The chain has TRBV28 and TRBJ2-1; 9 nucleotides match TRBD1. The CDR3 has 14 residues. J gave up 8 bases and V 6 bases, and 8 bases lay outside the gene matches. Looked up from germline, CDR1 is MDHEN and CDR2 is SYDVKM. CDR3 bases: TGTGCCAGCAGAGAGCCGGGACAGGGTTATGAGCAGTTCTTC. Its protein product is CASREPGQGYEQFF. Supplemented by reference TRBV28 and TRBJ2-1, the full variable domain reads DVKVTQSSRYLVKRTGEKVFLECVQDMDHENMFWYRQDPGLGLRLIYFSYDVKMKEKGDIPEGYSVSREKKERFSLILESASTNQTSMYLCASREPGQGYEQFFGPGTRLTVL.

The J gene is TRBJ2-1, the V gene TRBV14; TRBD2 agrees at 15 bases. Germline trimming cut 3 bases from V and 7 bases from J; bases unmatched to any gene: 7. This CDR3 contains 17 residues. The germline gives CDR1 SGHDN, CDR2 FVKESK. DNA for the CDR3: TGTGCCAGCAGCCAGCGACCGGGACTAGCGGGAGGAAATGAGCAGTTCTTC. Translation gives CASSQRPGLAGGNEQFF.